These 27 T cell receptor beta chains were all obtained from the same sample, sequenced in a study of blood T cell repertoires in COVID-19. Clones were read by immunoSEQ multiplex PCR, and TCRdb kept only the in-frame ones, dropping some. The sample lists 70,000 to 90,000 clones; 86% were seen once. Sequences were obtained from peripheral blood. The receptors stem from a man aged 45-60 years with active COVID-19.

This chain joins TRBV5-6 and TRBJ1-5, with 7 nucleotides matching TRBD1. V dropped 1 base and J dropped 0; count of bases not matched to a gene: 13. The germline V gene has CDR1 SGHDT and CDR2 YYEEEE. The CDR3 loop spans 19 amino acids. The CDR3 sequence: CASSLKEGAPPYSNQPQHF. DNA of the CDR3: TGTGCCAGCAGCTTGAAGGAGGGGGCGCCCCCCTATAGCAATCAGCCCCAGCATTTT.

This clone was observed a few times. The chain combines TRBV7-9 with TRBJ1-1, with a possible D match to TRBD1 (6 bases). The CDR3 extends over 13 amino acids. In germline, CDR1 is SEHNR, CDR2 FQNEAQ (reference sequence). V gave up 5 bases and J gave up 3 bases, with 10 bases separating them. The CDR3: CASSNQGYTEAFF. The CDR3 region has the DNA TGTGCCAGCAGCAATCAGGGGTACACTGAAGCTTTCTTT.

Only one count was recorded for this clone. The gene calls are TRBV24-1 and TRBJ2-5; 8 bases agree with TRBD1. Germline V lookup: CDR1 KGHDR, CDR2 SFDVKD. Trimming at V came to 3 bases and at J to 1 base, leaving 9 bases not matched to a gene. The CDR3 loop spans 17 amino acids. The CDR3 region has the DNA TGTGCCACCAGTGATCCCCGACAGGGGTCCTTCCAAGAGACCCAGTACTTC. This codes for CATSDPRQGSFQETQYF.

The chain has TRBV5-5 and TRBJ2-3, with 12 positions matching TRBD2. V gave up 0 bases and J gave up 7 bases; unmatched junction bases: 6. The CDR3 length is 16 residues. Per germline, CDR1 SGHKS and CDR2 YYEKEE (reference sequence). The CDR3, as DNA: TGTGCCAGCAGCTTGGCAACTAGCGGGGGGACCTATACGCAGTATTTT. This translates into CASSLATSGGTYTQYF.

In its sample, this clone was seen once. V usage is TRBV5-6 and J usage is TRBJ2-5, with TRBD1 matching 8 bases. The CDR3 runs 14 residues. Trimming at V came to 2 bases and at J to 4 bases, leaving 4 bases not matched to a gene. The V gene's germline CDR1 is SGHDT and CDR2 YYEEEE. CDR3 bases: TGTGCCAGCAGCTTCGGACAGGGCGGAGAGACCCAGTACTTC. The encoded protein is CASSFGQGGETQYF.

The CDR3 DNA is TGCGCCAGCAGCTTGGAGGGGGCGGGCAATCAGCCCCAGCATTTT. Protein sequence: CASSLEGAGNQPQHF. The genes are TRBV5-1 and TRBJ1-5; 7 bases are a match to TRBD1. Trimming took 0 bases from V and 2 from J; bases not matched to a gene: 2. Germline V lookup: CDR1 SGHRS, CDR2 YFSETQ. This CDR3 spans 15 amino acids. The full variable domain, with the rest looked up from reference TRBV5-1 and TRBJ1-5, is KAGVTQTPRYLIKTRGQQVTLSCSPISGHRSVSWYQQTPGQGLQFLFEYFSETQRNKGNFPGRFSGRQFSNSRSEMNVSTLELGDSALYLCASSLEGAGNQPQHFGDGTRLSIL.

V usage is TRBV6-5 and J usage is TRBJ2-7; 9 nucleotides agree with TRBD2. The V segment lost 7 bases and the J segment 9 bases; nucleotides outside the gene matches: 10. The CDR3 contains 13 residues. In germline, CDR1 is MNHEY, CDR2 SVGAGI. This chain's CDR3 is CASMEGLAGSQYF. The DNA of the CDR3 is TGTGCCAGCATGGAGGGACTAGCTGGGTCGCAGTACTTC.

The chain is built from TRBV7-9 and TRBJ1-4, with 10 positions matching TRBD1. This CDR3 has 14 residues. J lost 7 bases, V lost 4 bases, and 3 bases had no gene match. Germline V gene lookup returns CDR1 SEHNR and CDR2 FQNEAQ (reference sequence). The CDR3, as DNA: TGTGCCAGCAGCTGGGGACAGGGGCGTGAAAAACTGTTTTTT. Amino acids: CASSWGQGREKLFF. The whole variable domain, filled in from reference TRBV7-9 and TRBJ1-4, reads DTGVSQNPRHKITKRGQNVTFRCDPISEHNRLYWYRQTLGQGPEFLTYFQNEAQLEKSRLLSDRFSAERPKGSFSTLEIQRTEQGDSAMYLCASSWGQGREKLFFGSGTQLSVL.

This CDR3 is CASSQRTSGTNEQFF. The CDR3 DNA follows: TGTGCCAGCAGCCAGCGGACTAGCGGGACGAATGAGCAGTTCTTC. The V gene is TRBV9, the J gene TRBJ2-1; 12 nucleotides match TRBD2. CDR1 is SGDLS, CDR2 YYNGEE, per germline. CDR3 length: 15 residues. Germline trimming cut 4 bases from V and 7 bases from J; bases unmatched to any gene: 6.

The chain couples TRBV5-6 to TRBJ2-7; 11 bases are a match to TRBD2. There are 16 residues in the CDR3. The trim removed 2 bases at V and 2 bases at J, leaving 6 bases unmatched. Germline CDR1 is SGHDT and CDR2 is YYEEEE. The CDR3 region has the DNA TGTGCCAGCAGCTTTGGACTAGCGGGTGCCCCCTACGAGCAGTACTTC. Residues: CASSFGLAGAPYEQYF.

The V and J genes are TRBV19 and TRBJ1-2, with 8 bases identical to TRBD1. CDR1 LNHDA and CDR2 SQIVND come from the germline V gene (reference sequence). This CDR3 contains 17 residues. The ends lost 1 base at V and 5 bases at J; junction bases unmatched: 12. CDR3: CASSIAQGAPRPYGYTF. The CDR3 nucleotides are TGTGCCAGTAGTATAGCGCAGGGGGCACCCCGTCCATATGGCTACACCTTC.

The CDR3 region is CASSDRGSPYNEQFF. The CDR3 nucleotides are TGTGCCAGCAGCGATCGGGGTTCCCCCTACAATGAGCAGTTCTTC. This chain connects TRBV5-4 to TRBJ2-1; perhaps TRBD2 as D (5 bases). Trimming removed 4 bases from V and 2 bases from J, with 13 bases in between. The CDR3 sequence is 15 residues long. The germline V gene encodes CDR1 SGHNT and CDR2 YYREEE (reference sequence).

The chain couples TRBV30 to TRBJ1-4; D gene ambiguous. Trimming took 1 base from V and 0 from J, leaving 12 bases between them. This CDR3 region has 16 residues. The germline V gene encodes CDR1 GTSNPN and CDR2 SVGIG (reference sequence). CDR3 nucleotides: TGTGCCTGGAGTGCCCGTCGTGAGGCAACTAATGAAAAACTGTTTTTT. Encoded protein: CAWSARREATNEKLFF.

J is TRBJ2-7 and V is TRBV19; no definite D call. The CDR3 is 13 amino acids. Trimming shortened V by 5 bases and J by 0 bases, and 8 bases separated the two germline ends. The V gene's germline CDR1 is LNHDA and CDR2 SQIVND (reference sequence). This CDR3 is CASSGQASYEQYF. The CDR3 DNA reads TGTGCCAGTAGTGGGCAGGCCTCCTACGAGCAGTACTTC.

The rearrangement uses TRBV9 and TRBJ2-7, with D tentatively TRBD1 (5 bases). Looked up from germline, CDR1 is SGDLS and CDR2 is YYNGEE. V was shortened by 4 bases and J by 2 bases, with 13 bases between the two germline ends. CDR3 length: 14 residues. CDR3 in DNA: TGTGCCAGCAGCCCTAGGACATCTACCTACGAGCAGTACTTC. Protein: CASSPRTSTYEQYF. The full variable domain, with the rest looked up from reference TRBV9 and TRBJ2-7, is DSGVTQTPKHLITATGQRVTLRCSPRSGDLSVYWYQQSLDQGLQFLIQYYNGEERAKGNILERFSAQQFPDLHSELNLSSLELGDSALYFCASSPRTSTYEQYFGPGTRLTVT.

This chain joins TRBV4-1 and TRBJ2-5, with D perhaps matching TRBD1 (5 bases). Germline CDR1 and CDR2: MGHRA and YSYEKL. V lost 4 bases and J lost 3, with 12 bases in between. There are 14 residues in the CDR3. As DNA, the CDR3 is TGCGCCAGCAGCCCTTCGTGGACAAAAGAGACCCAGTACTTC. This gives the protein CASSPSWTKETQYF.

The rearrangement uses TRBV24-1 and TRBJ2-2; D perhaps matches TRBD2 (6 bases). Trimming took off 0 bases at V and 6 bases at J, with 16 bases between the two ends. CDR1 is KGHDR and CDR2 is SFDVKD in the germline V gene. This CDR3 has 17 residues. CDR3 loop: CATSDLGGNTGAGELFF. In DNA, the CDR3 is TGTGCCACCAGTGATTTGGGGGGGAACACCGGGGCCGGGGAGCTGTTTTTT.

DNA for the CDR3: TGTGCCAGCAGTTTAAAAGGGCCTGGGGCAGCTTTCTTT. Amino acid sequence: CASSLKGPGAAFF. The chain recombines TRBV27 with TRBJ1-1, with D maybe TRBD1 (5 bases). Germline CDR1 MNHEY, CDR2 SMNVEV (reference sequence). This CDR3 comprises 13 residues. The germline V and J ends were trimmed by 2 bases and 10 bases, with 14 bases remaining between them.

The rearrangement uses TRBV7-9 and TRBJ1-3; a weak D match, TRBD1 (5 bases). Germline V CDR1 and CDR2: SEHNR, FQNEAQ (reference sequence). V was clipped by 4 bases and J by 4 bases, with 20 bases between them. The CDR3 loop spans 17 amino acids. The CDR3 spells CASSWRGGTFWGNTIYF. The DNA of the CDR3 is TGTGCCAGCAGCTGGAGGGGTGGAACATTTTGGGGAAACACCATATATTTT.

This rearrangement joins TRBV3-1 (or the pseudogene TRBV3-2) to TRBJ1-1; 7 bases map to TRBD1. Germline CDR1 is LGHDT and CDR2 is YNNKEL (reference sequence). With 3 bases clipped from V and 5 bases from J, the junction kept 6 bases outside the gene matches. The length of the CDR3 is 14 residues. The CDR3 bases are TGTGCCAGCAGCCATCCGACAGGGAGGACTGAAGCTTTCTTT. Translated, it gives CASSHPTGRTEAFF.

The rearrangement links TRBV7-8 to TRBJ1-2; D ambiguous. Germline CDR1 SGHVS, CDR2 FQNEAQ. V lost 5 bases and J 4 bases, leaving 11 bases between the germline ends. The CDR3 is 13 residues long. Written as DNA, the CDR3 is TGTGCCAGCAGCCCGGCCGGGGTCTATGGCTACACCTTC. The encoded protein is CASSPAGVYGYTF. Complete variable domain (other parts from reference TRBV7-8 and TRBJ1-2): GAGVSQSPRYKVAKRGQDVALRCDPISGHVSLFWYQQALGQGPEFLTYFQNEAQLDKSGLPSDRFFAERPEGSVSTLKIQRTQQEDSAVYLCASSPAGVYGYTFGSGTRLTVV.

A single count supports this clone. The gene calls are TRBV21-1 and TRBJ2-5; TRBD2, the D gene given by the table, was not confirmed from the DNA. TRBV21-1 is deemed a pseudogene. CDR3 length: 18 residues. In nucleotides, the CDR3 is TGTGCCAGCAGCACCCGACTAGCGGGAGACCATAGACGGGGGACCCAGTACTTC. This translates into CASSTRLAGDHRRGTQYF.

The rearrangement joins TRBV6-5 to TRBJ2-3, with 11 bases identical to TRBD1. Trimming at V came to 5 bases and at J to 8 bases, leaving 9 bases not matched to a gene. CDR1 MNHEY and CDR2 SVGAGI come from the germline V gene. The length of the CDR3 is 15 residues. CDR3 nucleotide sequence: TGTGCCAGCAGTAGGTCCGGGACAGGGGGGTTTACGCAGTATTTT. It encodes CASSRSGTGGFTQYF.

The genes are TRBV6-5 and TRBJ1-5; the D gene is possibly TRBD1 (6 bases). This CDR3 spans 13 amino acids. Trimming stripped 4 bases from V and 9 bases from J, with 13 bases between. Germline CDR1 and CDR2: MNHEY and SVGAGI. CDR3 in amino acids: CASSSGTKWPQHF. Here the CDR3 DNA reads TGTGCCAGCAGTTCGGGGACAAAGTGGCCCCAGCATTTT.

The J gene is TRBJ2-3, the V gene TRBV5-1; TRBD1 agrees at 8 bases. The V and J ends lost 5 bases and 0 bases, in that order; junction bases with no gene match: 11. CDR1 and CDR2 from the germline V gene are SGHRS and YFSETQ. CDR3 length: 17 amino acids. The CDR3 region has the DNA TGCGCCAGCAGTTTATTCCAGGGGGCCGAGAGCACAGATACGCAGTATTTT. Translation gives CASSLFQGAESTDTQYF.

This chain uses TRBV5-1 with TRBJ2-3; tentative D call: TRBD2 (5 bases). The CDR3 covers 15 residues. V lost 0 bases and J lost 6, with 14 bases in between. Per the germline V gene, CDR1 is SGHRS and CDR2 is YFSETQ. The CDR3 loop reads CASSLEGSSVDTQYF. The DNA of the CDR3 is TGCGCCAGCAGCTTGGAAGGGAGTAGCGTGGATACGCAGTATTTT.

The chain combines TRBV28 with TRBJ2-1, with 9 bases identical to TRBD1. Germline lookup yields CDR1 MDHEN and CDR2 SYDVKM. The trim removed 3 bases at V and 8 bases at J, leaving 8 bases unmatched. The CDR3 has 15 residues. CDR3 in amino acids: CASSFGGQGRDEQFF. CDR3 DNA: TGTGCCAGCAGTTTTGGGGGACAGGGTAGAGATGAGCAGTTCTTC. The variable domain in full, with the rest retrieved from reference TRBV28 and TRBJ2-1, is DVKVTQSSRYLVKRTGEKVFLECVQDMDHENMFWYRQDPGLGLRLIYFSYDVKMKEKGDIPEGYSVSREKKERFSLILESASTNQTSMYLCASSFGGQGRDEQFFGPGTRLTVL.